One and the same sample provided the 27 T cell receptor beta chains below, sequenced in a study of T cell changes during pregnancy in multiple sclerosis. Repertoires were generated with immunoSEQ multiplex PCR, while TCRdb's copy carries only in-frame clones and drops some. The repertoire holds around 50,000 clones, with about 90% as singletons. Source: CD4+ T cells from peripheral blood mononuclear cells, taken in the second trimester of pregnancy. The receptors were gathered from a female donor with multiple sclerosis, enrolled in a pregnancy study.

This clone was counted once. The genes are TRBV5-4 and TRBJ1-6; D is ambiguous. CDR3 size: 12 residues. V was shortened by 7 bases and J by 16 bases, with 18 bases between the two germline ends. The germline V gene encodes CDR1 SGHNT and CDR2 YYREEE (reference sequence). The CDR3 nucleotides read TGTGCCAGCGGCCGACCGGGGTCTCCTCTCCACTTT. It specifies CASGRPGSPLHF.

V and J are TRBV27 and TRBJ1-3; D is uncertain. Per the germline V gene, CDR1 is MNHEY and CDR2 is SMNVEV (reference sequence). V was pared by 2 bases and J by 4 bases, with 12 bases between. This CDR3 contains 15 residues. The CDR3 DNA follows: TGTGCCAGCAGTTTAGGAGGGCGGCAGGGAAACACCATATATTTT. This encodes CASSLGGRQGNTIYF.

The chain couples TRBV5-1 to TRBJ2-7; 7 bases match TRBD2. The CDR3 spans 14 residues. In germline, CDR1 is SGHRS, CDR2 YFSETQ. The ends lost 4 bases at V and 4 bases at J; junction bases unmatched: 8. The CDR3 here is CASSPTGGRYEQYF. The CDR3 region has the DNA TGCGCCAGCAGCCCGACCGGGGGGAGATACGAGCAGTACTTC. Together with reference TRBV5-1 and TRBJ2-7, the CDR3 gives the full variable domain: KAGVTQTPRYLIKTRGQQVTLSCSPISGHRSVSWYQQTPGQGLQFLFEYFSETQRNKGNFPGRFSGRQFSNSRSEMNVSTLELGDSALYLCASSPTGGRYEQYFGPGTRLTVT.

This chain joins TRBV5-1 and TRBJ2-2, with D maybe TRBD1 (6 bases). Germline V CDR1 and CDR2: SGHRS, YFSETQ. CDR3 length: 13 residues. Trimming stripped 7 bases from V and 4 bases from J, with 11 bases between. The CDR3 DNA sequence: TGCGCCAGCGCGGCAGGGGCCACCGGGGAGCTGTTTTTT. Protein sequence: CASAAGATGELFF.

This chain connects TRBV2 to TRBJ1-5; D is uncertain. Trimming took off 1 base at V and 3 bases at J, with 7 bases between the two ends. Germline assignment: CDR1 SNHLY and CDR2 FYNNEI. The CDR3 runs to 14 residues. For the CDR3, the DNA is TGTGCCAGCAGTGAAGGCAGGAACAATCAGCCCCAGCATTTT. It translates to CASSEGRNNQPQHF.

This clone was picked up a small number of times. This sequence joins TRBV7-2 and TRBJ1-6, with TRBD1 matching 10 bases. The CDR3 is made up of 15 amino acids. CDR1 is SGHTA, CDR2 FQGNSA, per germline. Trimming removed 4 bases from V and 9 bases from J; junction bases left unmatched: 6. The CDR3 DNA is TGTGCCAGCAGCTCCACCGGGACAGGGGTTTCACCCCTCCACTTT. Its translation: CASSSTGTGVSPLHF.

This chain uses TRBV19 with TRBJ2-5; TRBD2 matches at 7 bases. The ends lost 2 bases at V and 5 bases at J; junction bases unmatched: 5. The CDR3 extends over 14 amino acids. The germline gives CDR1 LNHDA, CDR2 SQIVND (reference sequence). CDR3 nucleotide sequence: TGTGCCAGTAGTATACGGCGGGGGTCGGAGACCCAGTACTTC. This codes for CASSIRRGSETQYF. Full variable domain (remainder filled in from reference TRBV19 and TRBJ2-5): DGGITQSPKYLFRKEGQNVTLSCEQNLNHDAMYWYRQDPGQGLRLIYYSQIVNDFQKGDIAEGYSVSREKKESFPLTVTSAQKNPTAFYLCASSIRRGSETQYFGPGTRLLVL.

This chain links TRBV7-2 with TRBJ1-1; 9 bases map to TRBD1. The V segment lost 4 bases and the J segment 1 base; nucleotides outside the gene matches: 4. This CDR3 spans 15 amino acids. Germline V gene lookup returns CDR1 SGHTA and CDR2 FQGNSA. CDR3 coding DNA: TGTGCCAGCAGCTGGACAGGGGCTGGGAACACTGAAGCTTTCTTT. Its translation is CASSWTGAGNTEAFF.

This chain joins TRBV5-5 and TRBJ2-1; the match to TRBD2 covers 11 bases. Germline CDR1 reads SGHKS; CDR2 reads YYEKEE (reference sequence). V trimming: 1 base; J trimming: 4 bases; junction bases outside the gene matches: 4. The CDR3 is 16 amino acids. The CDR3 bases are TGTGCCAGCAGCTTGTCCCTAGCGGGGGGATACAATGAGCAGTTCTTC. As protein: CASSLSLAGGYNEQFF. Filled out from reference TRBV5-5 and TRBJ2-1, the complete variable domain reads DAGVTQSPTHLIKTRGQQVTLRCSPISGHKSVSWYQQVLGQGPQFIFQYYEKEERGRGNFPDRFSARQFPNYSSELNVNALLLGDSALYLCASSLSLAGGYNEQFFGPGTRLTVL.

The chain has TRBV28 and TRBJ2-7; 10 nucleotides agree with TRBD2. CDR3 length equals 14 residues. The J segment lost 4 bases and the V segment lost 7 bases, leaving 7 bases of the junction unmatched. Germline V CDR1 and CDR2: MDHEN, SYDVKM. Here the CDR3 reads CASTTAGGIYEQYF. The CDR3 DNA follows: TGTGCCAGCACCACAGCGGGAGGGATTTACGAGCAGTACTTC.

The chain carries TRBV30 and TRBJ1-4, with D possibly TRBD1 on 6 matching bases. Germline CDR1 and CDR2: GTSNPN and SVGIG (reference sequence). CDR3 size: 15 residues. The germline V and J ends were trimmed by 3 bases and 7 bases, with 18 bases remaining between them. The CDR3 is CAWRPLGGQVEKLFF. The CDR3 coding sequence is TGTGCCTGGAGGCCCCTGGGGGGGCAGGTTGAAAAACTGTTTTTT.

In DNA, the CDR3 is TGTGCCAGTAGTATTATCGGGACAGGGACTGGGGCCAACGTCCTGACTTTC. Its protein is CASSIIGTGTGANVLTF. J is TRBJ2-6 and V is TRBV19, with TRBD1 matching over 9 bases. V lost 3 bases, J lost 2 bases, and 5 bases stayed unmatched. In germline, CDR1 is LNHDA, CDR2 SQIVND (reference sequence). The CDR3 runs 17 residues.

This clone was seen just once. V and J are TRBV18 and TRBJ2-1; 8 bases are a match to TRBD1. Germline lookup yields CDR1 KGHSH and CDR2 LQKENI. This CDR3 is built from 16 residues. V shed 0 bases and J 0 bases; nucleotides not matched to a gene: 1. The CDR3 is CASSPPGTGSYNEQFF. The CDR3 DNA reads as TGTGCCAGCTCACCACCCGGGACAGGCTCCTACAATGAGCAGTTCTTC.

The chain carries TRBV10-3 and TRBJ2-3; the D gene is possibly TRBD2 (6 bases). Germline V CDR1 and CDR2: ENHRY, SYGVKD. The CDR3 totals 13 residues. V dropped 4 bases and J dropped 4 bases, with 9 bases sitting between them. In nucleotides, the CDR3 is TGTGCCATCAGTGGACTAGTCGCAGATACGCAGTATTTT. Translation gives CAISGLVADTQYF.

The chain combines TRBV5-1 with TRBJ1-6, with D maybe TRBD1 (6 bases). CDR1 and CDR2 (germline): SGHRS, YFSETQ. V lost 0 bases and J lost 6, with 16 bases in between. This CDR3 has 17 amino acids. As DNA, the CDR3 is TGCGCCAGCAGCTTGGGGGGGTCAGGGGCCCGTAATTCACCCCTCCACTTT. Protein product: CASSLGGSGARNSPLHF.

V is TRBV5-6 and J is TRBJ2-1, with unresolved D. The V end lost 4 bases, the J end lost 7 bases, and 6 bases lay between the germline ends. CDR3 length: 11 residues. Germline V gene lookup returns CDR1 SGHDT and CDR2 YYEEEE. CDR3 sequence reads: CASSLQNEQFF. In DNA form, the CDR3 reads TGTGCCAGCAGCCTGCAGAATGAGCAGTTCTTC. The entire variable domain, with the rest obtained from reference TRBV5-6 and TRBJ2-1, is as follows: DAGVTQSPTHLIKTRGQQVTLRCSPKSGHDTVSWYQQALGQGPQFIFQYYEEEERQRGNFPDRFSGHQFPNYSSELNVNALLLGDSALYLCASSLQNEQFFGPGTRLTVL.

The CDR3 coding sequence is TGTGCCAGTAGTAGTACCGGGACAGGTCAAGAGACCCAGTACTTC. Translated, it gives CASSSTGTGQETQYF. The chain carries TRBV19 and TRBJ2-5; 8 bases match TRBD1. After removal of 4 bases from V and 2 bases from J, the junction contained 6 bases not matched to a gene. CDR1 LNHDA and CDR2 SQIVND come from the germline V gene (reference sequence). This CDR3 is built from 15 residues.

The chain combines TRBV18 with TRBJ1-1; 10 bases are shared with TRBD1. The CDR3 extends over 14 amino acids. V lost 6 bases, J lost 5 bases, and 6 bases stayed unmatched. Germline CDR1 is KGHSH and CDR2 is LQKENI. CDR3 nucleotide sequence: TGTGCCAGCTCCCGACAGGGGGCTCGAACTGAAGCTTTCTTT. Protein: CASSRQGARTEAFF.

This clone appeared once. The CDR3 loop reads CAWGELGRQETQYF. In nucleotides, the CDR3 is TGTGCCTGGGGCGAATTGGGCCGACAAGAGACCCAGTACTTC. The chain links TRBV30 to TRBJ2-5; D uncertain. Trimming pared 5 bases from V and 2 bases from J, leaving 15 bases between. The CDR3 totals 14 residues. Germline CDR1 is GTSNPN and CDR2 is SVGIG (reference sequence).

In this sample, this clone turned up once. This same CDR3 is encoded by further DNA sequences in the sample. V gene TRBV5-4 combines with J gene TRBJ2-7; 10 bases fit TRBD2. This CDR3 comprises 14 residues. The junction had 7 bases not matched to a gene; V was cut back by 4 bases and J by 6 bases. CDR1 and CDR2 (germline): SGHNT, YYREEE (reference sequence). The CDR3 DNA reads TGTGCCAGCAGCAGAGCGGGAGGGCCCTTCGAGCAGTACTTC. Protein: CASSRAGGPFEQYF.

V gene TRBV18 combines with J gene TRBJ1-3; 10 bases fit TRBD1. J was trimmed by 5 bases and V by 6 bases; bases with no gene match: 7. CDR1 KGHSH and CDR2 LQKENI come from the germline V gene. There are 15 residues in the CDR3. DNA of the CDR3: TGTGCCAGCTCGCTGGGACAGGGGTCGAGAAACACCATATATTTT. Translated: CASSLGQGSRNTIYF.

This chain connects TRBV7-2 to TRBJ1-2; 9 nucleotides agree with TRBD1. V trimming: 7 bases; J trimming: 7 bases; junction bases outside the gene matches: 10. The CDR3 extends over 14 amino acids. Looked up from germline, CDR1 is SGHTA and CDR2 is FQGNSA. The CDR3 nucleotides are TGTGCCAGCATCCAAGAAGGACAGGGGTTTGGCTACACCTTC. It specifies CASIQEGQGFGYTF.

V usage is TRBV29-1 and J usage is TRBJ1-1, with D possibly being TRBD1 (5 bases). With 5 bases removed from V and 1 base from J, the gap between germline ends came to 14 bases. The CDR3 spans 14 residues. CDR1 is SQVTM, CDR2 ANQGSEA, per germline. This CDR3 is CSVSSRTPNTEAFF. DNA of the CDR3: TGCAGCGTTTCGTCACGGACACCGAACACTGAAGCTTTCTTT.

This clone appeared a few times. The V gene is TRBV7-9, the J gene TRBJ1-2; 8 bases are a match to TRBD1. Germline values: CDR1 SEHNR, CDR2 FQNEAQ (reference sequence). The V segment lost 6 bases and the J segment 7 bases; nucleotides outside the gene matches: 4. The CDR3 has 12 amino acids. This CDR3 reads CASSFTGGGYTF. CDR3 nucleotide sequence: TGTGCCAGCAGTTTCACAGGGGGTGGCTACACCTTC. Filled out from reference TRBV7-9 and TRBJ1-2, the complete variable domain reads DTGVSQNPRHKITKRGQNVTFRCDPISEHNRLYWYRQTLGQGPEFLTYFQNEAQLEKSRLLSDRFSAERPKGSFSTLEIQRTEQGDSAMYLCASSFTGGGYTFGSGTRLTVV.

V is TRBV14 and J is TRBJ1-6; no clear D gene. The V end lost 5 bases, the J end lost 7 bases, and 12 bases lay between the germline ends. From germline, CDR1 is SGHDN and CDR2 FVKESK. This CDR3 contains 14 residues. The CDR3 sequence is CASSSGLINSPLHF. CDR3 in DNA: TGTGCCAGCAGCAGCGGACTGATCAATTCACCCCTCCACTTT.

This chain links TRBV5-4 with TRBJ2-5; D possibly corresponds to TRBD1 (6 bases). Germline CDR1 reads SGHNT; CDR2 reads YYREEE (reference sequence). CDR3 size: 13 residues. Trimming removed 2 bases from V and 5 bases from J, with 10 bases in between. CDR3 nucleotide sequence: TGTGCCAGCAGCTTTAACAGGGCGGAGACCCAGTACTTC. This gives the protein CASSFNRAETQYF. The full variable domain, its missing parts supplied by reference TRBV5-4 and TRBJ2-5, is ETGVTQSPTHLIKTRGQQVTLRCSSQSGHNTVSWYQQALGQGPQFIFQYYREEENGRGNFPPRFSGLQFPNYSSELNVNALELDDSALYLCASSFNRAETQYFGPGTRLLVL.

This chain uses TRBV7-2 with TRBJ2-1, with TRBD1 matching 8 bases. Germline V gene sequence: CDR1 SGHTA, CDR2 FQGNSA. This CDR3 is built from 15 residues. J gave up 2 bases and V 4 bases, and 4 bases lay outside the gene matches. In DNA form, the CDR3 reads TGTGCCAGCAGCTCTAGGACAGGGCCCTACAATGAGCAGTTCTTC. It codes for CASSSRTGPYNEQFF.